This T cell receptor beta chain was obtained from a study of blood T cell repertoires in COVID-19. Clones were read by immunoSEQ multiplex PCR, and TCRdb kept only the in-frame ones, dropping some. The sample consists of 250,000 to 300,000 clones, about 89% of them appearing once. The germline gives CDR1 SQVTM, CDR2 ANQGSEA. The CDR3 has 13 residues. Trimming pared 5 bases from V and 1 base from J, leaving 12 bases between. The chain couples TRBV29-1 to TRBJ2-7; D is ambiguous. The clonotype was recovered from a woman aged 40 to 50 who had recovered from COVID-19. Sample: peripheral blood. The CDR3 sequence: CSVMPSRSYEQYF. The CDR3 nucleotides read TGCAGCGTTATGCCAAGCCGATCCTACGAGCAGTACTTC.